This TCR beta chain was profiled in a study of blood T cell repertoires in COVID-19. The CDR3 runs 13 residues. Between the trimmed V and J ends, which lost 5 bases and 4 bases, there was a span of 11 bases. Germline CDR1 is MGHDK and CDR2 is SYGVNS. Using immunoSEQ multiplex PCR, the repertoire was profiled, and TCRdb retains in-frame clones only, with some absent. This sample has over 250,000 clones, with around 84% found just once. The J gene is TRBJ1-2, the V gene TRBV25-1; D call uncertain. This clonotype was obtained from a human donor with COVID-19, enrolled during active disease. The donor label of this sample is uncertain. The sample consisted of peripheral blood. CDR3 in DNA: TGTGCCAGCAGTCCCCCGGGTTTCTATGGCTACACCTTC. This gives the protein CASSPPGFYGYTF.